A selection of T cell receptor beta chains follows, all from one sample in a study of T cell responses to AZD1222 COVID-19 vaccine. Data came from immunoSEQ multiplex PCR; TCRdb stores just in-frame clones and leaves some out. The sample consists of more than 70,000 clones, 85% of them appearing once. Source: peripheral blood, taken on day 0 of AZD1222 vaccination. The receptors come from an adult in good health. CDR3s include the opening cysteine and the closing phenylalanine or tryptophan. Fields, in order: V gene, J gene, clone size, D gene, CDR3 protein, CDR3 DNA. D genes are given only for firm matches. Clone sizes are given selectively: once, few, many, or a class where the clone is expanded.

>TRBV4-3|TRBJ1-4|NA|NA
CASSQQKAATNEKLFF
TGCGCCAGCAGCCAGCAAAAAGCTGCAACTAATGAAAAACTGTTTTTT
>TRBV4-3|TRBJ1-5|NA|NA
CASSQELSGNQPQHF
TGCGCCAGCAGCCAAGAGTTGTCAGGCAATCAGCCCCAGCATTTT
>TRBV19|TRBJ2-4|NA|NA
CASSNTGSVNTQYF
TGTGCCAGTAGTAATACAGGTTCGGTGAACACTCAGTACTTC
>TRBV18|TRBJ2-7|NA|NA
CASSNRAHIGEQYF
TGTGCCAGCTCCAACAGGGCGCATATAGGGGAGCAGTACTTC
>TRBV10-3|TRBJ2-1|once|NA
CAISESGSGNNEQFF
TGTGCCATCAGTGAGTCGGGGTCGGGCAACAATGAGCAGTTCTTC
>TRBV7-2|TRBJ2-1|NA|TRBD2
CASSTRTSGGAVDEQFF
TGTGCCAGCAGCACCCGGACTAGCGGGGGGGCAGTCGATGAGCAGTTCTTC
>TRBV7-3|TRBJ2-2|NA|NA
CASSPNPGQNTGELFF
TGTGCCAGCAGCCCTAATCCGGGACAGAACACCGGGGAGCTGTTTTTT
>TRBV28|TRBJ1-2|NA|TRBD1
CASSTGDGYTF
TGTGCCAGCAGCACAGGGGACGGCTACACCTTC
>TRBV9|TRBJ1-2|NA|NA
CASSVGGYGYTF
TGTGCCAGCAGCGTGGGAGGCTATGGCTACACCTTC
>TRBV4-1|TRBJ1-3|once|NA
CASSQAYSGDTIYF
TGCGCCAGCAGCCAAGCTTACTCTGGAGACACCATATATTTT
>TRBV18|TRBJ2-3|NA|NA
CASSPGLQTDSAQYF
TGTGCCAGCTCACCAGGGCTCCAAACCGACTCGGCGCAGTATTTT
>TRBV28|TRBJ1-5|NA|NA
CASSLGGRYNQPQHF
TGTGCCAGCAGTTTAGGGGGGAGATATAATCAGCCCCAGCATTTT
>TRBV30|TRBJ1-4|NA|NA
CAWMPRGGGNEKLFF
TGTGCCTGGATGCCCCGGGGAGGGGGTAATGAAAAACTGTTTTTT
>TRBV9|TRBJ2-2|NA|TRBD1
CASSAKQGIDTGELFF
TGTGCCAGCAGCGCAAAACAGGGGATCGACACCGGGGAGCTGTTTTTT
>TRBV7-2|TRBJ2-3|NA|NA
CASSPLTGTDTQYF
TGTGCCAGCAGCCCTCTCACGGGCACAGATACGCAGTATTTT
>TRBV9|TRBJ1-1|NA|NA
CASSFPPGGTEAFF
TGTGCCAGCAGCTTCCCCCCTGGGGGCACTGAAGCTTTCTTT
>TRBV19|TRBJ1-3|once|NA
CASSPLGVSGNTIYF
TGTGCCAGTAGTCCACTAGGGGTCTCTGGAAACACCATATATTTT
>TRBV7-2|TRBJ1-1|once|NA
CASSLGRENTEAFF
TGTGCCAGCAGCTTGGGACGAGAGAACACTGAAGCTTTCTTT
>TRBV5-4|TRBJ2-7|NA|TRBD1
CASSARQGTTYEQYF
TGTGCCAGCAGCGCTCGACAGGGGACAACCTACGAGCAGTACTTC
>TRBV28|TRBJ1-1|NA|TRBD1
CASSLPGTGNTEAFF
TGTGCCAGCAGTTTACCCGGGACAGGGAACACTGAAGCTTTCTTT
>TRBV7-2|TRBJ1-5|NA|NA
CASSRHGDQPQHF
TGTGCCAGCAGCAGACATGGGGATCAGCCCCAGCATTTT
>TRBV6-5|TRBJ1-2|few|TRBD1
CASSPGQATNYGYTF
TGTGCCAGCAGTCCAGGACAGGCAACTAACTATGGCTACACCTTC
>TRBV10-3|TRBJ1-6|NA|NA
CATGDSPLHF
TGTGCCACAGGGGATTCACCCCTCCACTTT
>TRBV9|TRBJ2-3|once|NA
CASGPLIHTDTQYF
TGTGCCAGCGGACCCTTGATTCACACAGATACGCAGTATTTT
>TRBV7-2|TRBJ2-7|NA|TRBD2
CASSQRGSGPPQQYF
TGTGCCAGCAGCCAGAGGGGTAGCGGGCCCCCCCAGCAGTACTTC
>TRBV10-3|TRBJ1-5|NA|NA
CAISERPAEPQHF
TGTGCCATCAGTGAGAGGCCGGCCGAGCCCCAGCATTTT
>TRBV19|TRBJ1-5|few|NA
CASSTPRGEGQPQHF
TGTGCCAGTAGTACACCCAGAGGGGAGGGACAGCCCCAGCATTTT
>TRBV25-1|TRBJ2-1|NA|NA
CASSQGISSYNEQFF
TGTGCCAGCAGCCAAGGGATCAGCTCCTACAATGAGCAGTTCTTC
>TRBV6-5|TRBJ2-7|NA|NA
CASSYSLVSTYEQYF
TGTGCCAGCAGTTACTCGCTAGTCAGCACCTACGAGCAGTACTTC
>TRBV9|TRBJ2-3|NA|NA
CASSVEPRTDTQYF
TGTGCCAGCAGCGTAGAGCCACGCACAGATACGCAGTATTTT
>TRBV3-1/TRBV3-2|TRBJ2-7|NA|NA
CASRRDGPYEQYF
TGTGCCAGCAGGCGGGACGGCCCCTACGAGCAGTACTTC
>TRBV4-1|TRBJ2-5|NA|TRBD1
CASSQGSTGGLETQYF
TGCGCCAGCAGCCAAGGATCGACAGGGGGCCTGGAGACCCAGTACTTC
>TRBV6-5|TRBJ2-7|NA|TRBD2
CASRKAGPSYEQYF
TGTGCCAGCAGGAAAGCGGGGCCCTCCTACGAGCAGTACTTC
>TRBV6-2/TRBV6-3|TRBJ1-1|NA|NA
CASSYSATEYNTEAFF
TGTGCCAGCAGTTACTCGGCCACAGAGTACAACACTGAAGCTTTCTTT
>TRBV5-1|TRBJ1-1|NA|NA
CASSTQLNTEAFF
TGCGCCAGCAGCACCCAACTGAACACTGAAGCTTTCTTT
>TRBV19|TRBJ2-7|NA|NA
CASRRVASSYEQYF
TGTGCCAGCAGAAGAGTGGCCAGCTCCTACGAGCAGTACTTC
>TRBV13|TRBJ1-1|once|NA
CASSFGGTEAFF
TGTGCCAGCAGCTTTGGGGGCACTGAAGCTTTCTTT
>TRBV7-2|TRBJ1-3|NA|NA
CASSSLSSGNTIYF
TGTGCCAGCAGCTCCCTTAGCTCTGGAAACACCATATATTTT
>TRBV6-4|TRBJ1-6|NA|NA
CASSPGMTGAPSPLHF
TGTGCCAGCAGTCCCGGTATGACAGGCGCCCCATCACCCCTCCACTTT
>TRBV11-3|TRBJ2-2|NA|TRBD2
CASSKRLAGATGELFF
TGTGCCAGCAGCAAAAGACTAGCTGGGGCCACCGGGGAGCTGTTTTTT
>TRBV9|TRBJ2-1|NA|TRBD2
CASSDWGGYNEQFF
TGTGCCAGCAGCGATTGGGGGGGCTACAATGAGCAGTTCTTC
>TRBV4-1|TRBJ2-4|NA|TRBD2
CASSHPTTSGGPFAKNIQYF
TGCGCCAGCAGCCACCCGACGACTAGCGGGGGGCCTTTCGCCAAAAACATTCAGTACTTC
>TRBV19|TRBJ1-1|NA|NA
CATSRSGLSTEAFF
TGTGCCACCTCCCGGTCGGGGTTAAGCACTGAAGCTTTCTTT
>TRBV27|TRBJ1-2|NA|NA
CASGRQASNYGYTF
TGTGCCAGCGGTCGACAGGCCTCTAACTATGGCTACACCTTC
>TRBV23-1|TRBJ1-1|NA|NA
CASSQSGGAGVNTEAFF
TGCGCCAGCAGTCAATCGGGGGGCGCGGGGGTGAACACTGAAGCTTTCTTT
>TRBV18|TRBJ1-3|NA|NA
CASSPLRNSGNTIYF
TGTGCCAGCTCACCCCTCCGGAACTCTGGAAACACCATATATTTT
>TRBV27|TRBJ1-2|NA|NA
CASSRPPRGYGYTF
TGTGCCAGCAGTCGTCCTCCGCGGGGCTATGGCTACACCTTC
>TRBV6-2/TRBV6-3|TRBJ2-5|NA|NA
CASSPPGTAGTQYF
TGTGCCAGCAGTCCCCCCGGGACAGCGGGGACCCAGTACTTC
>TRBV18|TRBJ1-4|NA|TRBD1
CASSPRTGNNEKLFF
TGTGCCAGCTCACCGCGGACAGGCAATAATGAAAAACTGTTTTTT
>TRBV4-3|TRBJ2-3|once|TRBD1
CASSQASTGVRDTQYF
TGCGCCAGCAGCCAAGCCTCGACAGGGGTGAGGGATACGCAGTATTTT
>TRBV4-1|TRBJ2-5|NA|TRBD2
CASSHAPGLAGGRETQYF
TGCGCCAGCAGCCACGCTCCGGGACTAGCGGGCGGGAGGGAGACCCAGTACTTC
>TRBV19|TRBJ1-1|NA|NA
CAVRENTEAFF
TGTGCCGTACGGGAGAACACTGAAGCTTTCTTT
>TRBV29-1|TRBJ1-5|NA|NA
CSVADINQPQHF
TGCAGCGTTGCGGACATCAATCAGCCCCAGCATTTT
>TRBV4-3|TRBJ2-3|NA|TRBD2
CASSQETSGGGTDTQYF
TGCGCCAGCAGCCAAGAAACTAGCGGGGGGGGCACAGATACGCAGTATTTT
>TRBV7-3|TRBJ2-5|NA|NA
CASSLFYAETQYF
TGTGCCAGCAGCTTATTTTATGCAGAGACCCAGTACTTC
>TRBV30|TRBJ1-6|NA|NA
CAWSVGLFNSPLHF
TGTGCCTGGAGTGTGGGGCTATTTAATTCACCCCTCCACTTT
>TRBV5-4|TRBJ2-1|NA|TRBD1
CASSSGTGYNEQFF
TGTGCCAGCAGCTCCGGGACAGGGTACAATGAGCAGTTCTTC
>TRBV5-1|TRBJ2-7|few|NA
CASKDTAEEQYF
TGCGCCAGCAAGGACACCGCTGAGGAGCAGTACTTC